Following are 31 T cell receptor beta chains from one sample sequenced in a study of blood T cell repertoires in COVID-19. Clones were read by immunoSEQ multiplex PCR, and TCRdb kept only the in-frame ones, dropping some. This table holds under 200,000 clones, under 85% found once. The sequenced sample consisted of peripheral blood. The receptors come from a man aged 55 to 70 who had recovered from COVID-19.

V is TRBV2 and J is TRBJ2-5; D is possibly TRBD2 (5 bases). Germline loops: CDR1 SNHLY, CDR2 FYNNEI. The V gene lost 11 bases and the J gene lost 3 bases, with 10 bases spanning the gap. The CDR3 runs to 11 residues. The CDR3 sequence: CASLAKETQYF. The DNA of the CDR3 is TGTGCCTCCCTAGCCAAAGAGACCCAGTACTTC. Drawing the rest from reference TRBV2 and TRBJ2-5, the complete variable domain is EPEVTQTPSHQVTQMGQEVILRCVPISNHLYFYWYRQILGQKVEFLVSFYNNEISEKSEIFDDQFSVERPDGSNFTLKIRSTKLEDSAMYFCASLAKETQYFGPGTRLLVL.

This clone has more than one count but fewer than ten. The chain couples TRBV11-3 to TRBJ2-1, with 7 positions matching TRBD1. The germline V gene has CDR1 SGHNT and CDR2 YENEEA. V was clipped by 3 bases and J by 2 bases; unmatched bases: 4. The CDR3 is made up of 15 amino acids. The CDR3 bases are TGTGCCAGCAGCTTGGGGACAGCTGCCTACAATGAGCAGTTCTTC. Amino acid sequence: CASSLGTAAYNEQFF.

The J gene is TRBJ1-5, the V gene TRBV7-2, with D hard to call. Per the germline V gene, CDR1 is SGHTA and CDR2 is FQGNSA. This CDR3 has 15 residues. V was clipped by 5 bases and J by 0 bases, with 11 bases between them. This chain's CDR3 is CASSPGHHSNQPQHF. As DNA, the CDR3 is TGTGCCAGCAGCCCGGGTCACCATAGCAATCAGCCCCAGCATTTT.

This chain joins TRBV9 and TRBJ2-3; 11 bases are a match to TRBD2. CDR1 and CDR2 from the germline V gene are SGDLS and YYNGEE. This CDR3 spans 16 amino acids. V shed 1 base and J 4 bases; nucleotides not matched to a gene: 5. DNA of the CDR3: TGTGCCAGCAGCGTAAGCACTAGCGGGGGCGCAGATACGCAGTATTTT. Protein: CASSVSTSGGADTQYF.

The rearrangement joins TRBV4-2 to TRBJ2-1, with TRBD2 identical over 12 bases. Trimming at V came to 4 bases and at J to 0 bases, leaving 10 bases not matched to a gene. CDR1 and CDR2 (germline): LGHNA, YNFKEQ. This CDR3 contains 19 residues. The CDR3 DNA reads TGTGCCAGCAGCCCTCGACTAGCGGGGGCCATGAGCTCCTACAATGAGCAGTTCTTC. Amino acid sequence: CASSPRLAGAMSSYNEQFF.

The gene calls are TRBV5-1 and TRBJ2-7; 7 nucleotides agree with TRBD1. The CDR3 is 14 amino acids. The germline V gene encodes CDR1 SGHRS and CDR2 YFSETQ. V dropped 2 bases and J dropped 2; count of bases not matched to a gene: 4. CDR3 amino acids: CASSFRDSAYEQYF. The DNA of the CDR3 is TGCGCCAGCAGCTTCCGGGACAGCGCCTACGAGCAGTACTTC.

The DNA of the CDR3 is TGTGCCAGCAGACGGGCTAGCTATGGGAGCCGTGATACGCAGTATTTT. Translating gives CASRRASYGSRDTQYF. J is TRBJ2-3 and V is TRBV2, with D possibly matching TRBD2 (5 bases). Per germline, CDR1 SNHLY and CDR2 FYNNEI. The CDR3 sequence is 16 residues long. Trimming pared 6 bases from V and 6 bases from J, leaving 22 bases between.

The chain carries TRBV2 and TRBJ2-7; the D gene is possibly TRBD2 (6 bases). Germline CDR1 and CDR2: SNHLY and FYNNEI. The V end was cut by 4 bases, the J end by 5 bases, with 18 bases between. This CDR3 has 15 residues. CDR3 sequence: CASSARLSSADEQYF. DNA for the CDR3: TGTGCCAGCAGTGCCCGGCTCTCTAGCGCGGACGAGCAGTACTTC.

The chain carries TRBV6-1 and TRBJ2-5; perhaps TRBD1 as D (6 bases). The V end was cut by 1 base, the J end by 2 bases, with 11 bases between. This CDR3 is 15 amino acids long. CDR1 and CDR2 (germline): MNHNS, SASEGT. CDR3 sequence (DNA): TGTGCCAGCAGTGAAGAAACAGGGAATCAAGAGACCCAGTACTTC. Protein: CASSEETGNQETQYF.

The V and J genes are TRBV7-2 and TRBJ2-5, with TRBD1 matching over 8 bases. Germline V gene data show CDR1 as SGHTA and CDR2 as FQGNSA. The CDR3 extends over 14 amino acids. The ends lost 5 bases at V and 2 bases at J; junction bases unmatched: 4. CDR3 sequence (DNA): TGTGCCAGCAGCAACCGGGACAGGCAAGAGACCCAGTACTTC. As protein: CASSNRDRQETQYF.

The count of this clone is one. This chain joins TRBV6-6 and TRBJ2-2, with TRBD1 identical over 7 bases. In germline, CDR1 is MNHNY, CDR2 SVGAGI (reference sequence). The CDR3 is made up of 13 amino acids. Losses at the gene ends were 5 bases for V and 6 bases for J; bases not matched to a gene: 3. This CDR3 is CASSPTGPGELFF. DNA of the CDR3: TGTGCCAGCAGTCCGACAGGGCCCGGGGAGCTGTTTTTT.

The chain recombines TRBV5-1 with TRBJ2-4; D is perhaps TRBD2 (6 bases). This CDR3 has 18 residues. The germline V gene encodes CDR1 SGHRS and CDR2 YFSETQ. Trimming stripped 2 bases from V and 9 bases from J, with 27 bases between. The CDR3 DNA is TGCGCCAGCAGCTTCGCCGGGTCGGGGGAAGAGATGGGTAGCATTCAGTACTTC. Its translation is CASSFAGSGEEMGSIQYF.

The CDR3 DNA reads TGTGCCAGCTCACCGCCGGGACAGGCAAATGAAGCTTTCTTT. Its protein product is CASSPPGQANEAFF. The chain carries TRBV18 and TRBJ1-1; 8 bases are shared with TRBD1. V lost 3 bases to trimming and J lost 7 bases; unmatched junction nucleotides: 7. Germline loops: CDR1 KGHSH, CDR2 LQKENI. This CDR3 has 14 amino acids.

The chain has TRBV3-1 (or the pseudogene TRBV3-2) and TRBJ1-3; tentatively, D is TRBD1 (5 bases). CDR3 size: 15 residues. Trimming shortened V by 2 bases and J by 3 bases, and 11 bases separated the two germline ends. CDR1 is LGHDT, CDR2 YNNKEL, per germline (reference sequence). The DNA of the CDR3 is TGTGCCAGCAGCCAAACGTCAGGACATGGAAACACCATATATTTT. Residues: CASSQTSGHGNTIYF.

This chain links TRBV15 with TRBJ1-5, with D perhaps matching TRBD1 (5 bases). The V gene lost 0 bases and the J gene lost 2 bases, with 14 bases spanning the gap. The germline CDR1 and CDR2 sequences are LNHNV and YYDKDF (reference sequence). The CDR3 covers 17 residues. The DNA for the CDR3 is TGTGCCACCAGCAGAGATTACGTCGGCAGGGGCAATCAGCCCCAGCATTTT. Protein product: CATSRDYVGRGNQPQHF.

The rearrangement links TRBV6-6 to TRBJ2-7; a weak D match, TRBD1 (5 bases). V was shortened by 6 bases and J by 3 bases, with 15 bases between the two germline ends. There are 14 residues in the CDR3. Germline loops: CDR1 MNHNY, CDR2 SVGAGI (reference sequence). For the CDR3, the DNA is TGTGCCAGCAGCCTATCCAGGGATCTCTACGAGCAGTACTTC. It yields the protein CASSLSRDLYEQYF.

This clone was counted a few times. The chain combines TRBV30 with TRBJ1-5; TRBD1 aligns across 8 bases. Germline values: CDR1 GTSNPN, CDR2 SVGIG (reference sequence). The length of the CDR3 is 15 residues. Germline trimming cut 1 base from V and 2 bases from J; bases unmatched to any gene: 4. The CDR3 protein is CAWSAGGAGNQPQHF. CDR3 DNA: TGTGCCTGGAGTGCAGGGGGCGCGGGCAATCAGCCCCAGCATTTT.

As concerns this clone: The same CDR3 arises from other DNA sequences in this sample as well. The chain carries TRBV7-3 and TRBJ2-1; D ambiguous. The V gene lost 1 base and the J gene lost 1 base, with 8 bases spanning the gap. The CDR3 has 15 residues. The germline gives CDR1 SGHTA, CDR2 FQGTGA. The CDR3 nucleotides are TGTGCCAGCAGCTTAAATCCCAGTTCCTACAATGAGCAGTTCTTC. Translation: CASSLNPSSYNEQFF.

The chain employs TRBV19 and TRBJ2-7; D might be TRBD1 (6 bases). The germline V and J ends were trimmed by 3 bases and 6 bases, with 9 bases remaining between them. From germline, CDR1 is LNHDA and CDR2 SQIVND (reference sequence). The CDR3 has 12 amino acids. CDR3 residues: CASSIRGGEQYF. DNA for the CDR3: TGTGCCAGTAGTATCCGAGGGGGCGAGCAGTACTTC.

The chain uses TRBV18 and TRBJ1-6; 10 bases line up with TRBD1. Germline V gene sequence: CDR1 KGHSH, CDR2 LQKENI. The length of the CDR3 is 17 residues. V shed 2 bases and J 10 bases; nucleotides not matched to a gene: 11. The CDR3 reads CASSPFAGTGEGSPLHF. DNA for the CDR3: TGTGCCAGCTCACCATTCGCCGGGACAGGGGAGGGATCACCCCTCCACTTT.

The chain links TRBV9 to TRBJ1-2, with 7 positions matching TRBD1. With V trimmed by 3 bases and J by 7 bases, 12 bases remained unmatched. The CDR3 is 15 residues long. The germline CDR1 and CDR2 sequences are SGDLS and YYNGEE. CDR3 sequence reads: CASSGPGLQGPGYTF. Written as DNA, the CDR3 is TGTGCCAGCAGCGGCCCGGGCTTACAGGGGCCTGGCTACACCTTC. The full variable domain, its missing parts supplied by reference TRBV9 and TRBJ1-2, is DSGVTQTPKHLITATGQRVTLRCSPRSGDLSVYWYQQSLDQGLQFLIQYYNGEERAKGNILERFSAQQFPDLHSELNLSSLELGDSALYFCASSGPGLQGPGYTFGSGTRLTVV.

CDR3 coding DNA: TGCGCCAGCAGCCAAGATGGGTCAGGGCCTAATTCACCCCTCCACTTT. Amino acid sequence: CASSQDGSGPNSPLHF. The chain combines TRBV4-1 with TRBJ1-6, with TRBD1 as a possible D gene (5 bases). The V gene lost 0 bases and the J gene lost 6 bases, with 12 bases spanning the gap. Looked up from germline, CDR1 is MGHRA and CDR2 is YSYEKL. There are 16 residues in the CDR3.

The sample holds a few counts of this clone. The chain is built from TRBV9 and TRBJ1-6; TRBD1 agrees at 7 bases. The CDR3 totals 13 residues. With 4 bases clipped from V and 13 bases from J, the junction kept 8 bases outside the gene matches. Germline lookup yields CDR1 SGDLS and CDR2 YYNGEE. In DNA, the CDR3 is TGTGCCAGCAGCCTCTTTACAGGGGACCCCCTCCACTTT. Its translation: CASSLFTGDPLHF.

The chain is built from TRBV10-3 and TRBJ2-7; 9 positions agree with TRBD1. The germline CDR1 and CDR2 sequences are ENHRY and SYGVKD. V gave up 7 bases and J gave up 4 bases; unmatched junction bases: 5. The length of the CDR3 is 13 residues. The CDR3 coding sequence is TGTGCCATCACTTCACAGGGGGCGTACGAGCAGTACTTC. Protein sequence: CAITSQGAYEQYF.

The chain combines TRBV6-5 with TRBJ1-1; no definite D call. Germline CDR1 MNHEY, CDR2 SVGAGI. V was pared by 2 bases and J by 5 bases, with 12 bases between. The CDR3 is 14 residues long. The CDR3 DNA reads TGTGCCAGCAGTTACCGAGGGTTTAATACTGAAGCTTTCTTT. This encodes CASSYRGFNTEAFF.

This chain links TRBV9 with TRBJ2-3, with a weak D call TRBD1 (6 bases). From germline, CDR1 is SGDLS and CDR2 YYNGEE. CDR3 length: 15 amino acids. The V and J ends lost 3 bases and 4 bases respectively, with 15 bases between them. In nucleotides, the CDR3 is TGTGCCAGCAGCGCAAGGGGGTGGGGTGCAGATACGCAGTATTTT. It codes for CASSARGWGADTQYF.

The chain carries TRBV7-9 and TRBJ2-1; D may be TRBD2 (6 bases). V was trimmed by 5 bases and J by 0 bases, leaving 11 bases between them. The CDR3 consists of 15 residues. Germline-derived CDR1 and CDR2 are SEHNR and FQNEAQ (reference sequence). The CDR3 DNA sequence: TGTGCCAGCAGCCCACGGGGGAGCTCCTACAATGAGCAGTTCTTC. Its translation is CASSPRGSSYNEQFF.

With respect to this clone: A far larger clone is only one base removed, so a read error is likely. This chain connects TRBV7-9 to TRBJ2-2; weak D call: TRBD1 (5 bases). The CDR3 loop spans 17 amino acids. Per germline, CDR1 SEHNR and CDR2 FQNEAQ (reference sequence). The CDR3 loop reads CVSSDLVQDLNTGELFF. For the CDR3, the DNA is TGTGTCAGCAGCGACCTGGTACAGGACCTCAACACCGGGGAGCTGTTTTTT.

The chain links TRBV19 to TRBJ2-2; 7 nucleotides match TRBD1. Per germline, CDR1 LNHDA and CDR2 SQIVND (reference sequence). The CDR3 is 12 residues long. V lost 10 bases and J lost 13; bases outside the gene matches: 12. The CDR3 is CATAREGAGLFF. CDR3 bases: TGTGCCACCGCAAGAGAGGGGGCCGGGCTGTTTTTT.

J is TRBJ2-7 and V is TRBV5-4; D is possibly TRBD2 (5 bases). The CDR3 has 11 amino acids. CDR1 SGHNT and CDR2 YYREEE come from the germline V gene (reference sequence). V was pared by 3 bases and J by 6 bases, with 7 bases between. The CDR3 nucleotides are TGTGCCAGCAGCTCGCGGGTCGAGCAGTACTTC. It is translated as CASSSRVEQYF.

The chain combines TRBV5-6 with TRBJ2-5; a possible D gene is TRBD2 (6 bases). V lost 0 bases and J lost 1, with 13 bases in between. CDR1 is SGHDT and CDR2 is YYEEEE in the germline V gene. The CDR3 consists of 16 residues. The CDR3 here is CASSLVVGGSQETQYF. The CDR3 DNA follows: TGTGCCAGCAGCTTGGTGGTCGGGGGTTCCCAAGAGACCCAGTACTTC. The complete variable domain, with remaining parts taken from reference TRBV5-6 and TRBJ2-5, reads DAGVTQSPTHLIKTRGQQVTLRCSPKSGHDTVSWYQQALGQGPQFIFQYYEEEERQRGNFPDRFSGHQFPNYSSELNVNALLLGDSALYLCASSLVVGGSQETQYFGPGTRLLVL.